A single T cell receptor (beta chain) is shown here with its context. It lacks a known antigen. No much larger clone is present one base from it, and per-base qualities are unavailable. The CDR3 regions of human TCRbeta chains were analyzed by immunosequencing. As for the authors' bioinformatics: TCRs in the repertoires were compared against a reference library of SARS-CoV-2-specific TCRs that had been generated with the MIRA antigen-specificity platform. Breadth was defined as the fraction of unique TCRs that were SARS-CoV-2-associated, and depth was defined as the fraction of total T cells that were SARS-CoV-2-associated. Each spike-specific TCR was assigned to its reactive spike region and to a CD4 or CD8 class using the MIRA data. Log10-transformed breadth and depth values were compared by one-way ANOVA with Sidak's multiple comparisons tests. Entries here come from immuneACCESS through TCRdb and include only in-frame sequences with V and J called. Some clones fail to appear in such tables; in the studies checked, an unresolved V gene covers under half of the shortfall, and the cause of the remainder is unknown. V, J and clone size were drawn from that table, and D and trimming were deduced from the DNA. Counted in this sample were over 120,000 clones; roughly 90% of them appeared once. The ten largest make up over 1.5% of the sample.

The sample is drawn from a study of T cell responses to AZD1222 COVID-19 vaccine (dated by TCRdb to the early 2020s). Turning to the overall study: AZD1222 recipients given second doses at about 4 weeks or at about 12 weeks were pooled, since spike-specific TCR depth and breadth were not found to differ between the two schedules. A total of approximately 240 trial participants underwent TCR sequencing, of whom about 200 received two doses of AZD1222 and about 25 received two doses of the MenACWY control vaccine. Trial participants were enrolled by age into subgroups of 18-55, 56-69 and 70-plus years, and about 150, 27 and 61 TCR-sequenced participants, respectively, were included in these subgroups. The research as a whole found: The 56-69-year group was small, and its depth increase did not reach significance, likely because of low power. Spike-specific TCR breadth and depth rose significantly after two AZD1222 doses compared with day 0 and with MenACWY recipients. CD4 TCRs associated with the vaccine covered the entire spike protein, and the dominant responses were in regions 160-218 and 743-854. Nearly half of unique spike-specific TCRs reportedly recognized epitopes outside regions mutated in the B.1.351 and B.1.1.7 variants. Because no samples from the day 14 peak response were available, repertoires could be characterized only after the peak T cell response. Most participants were white British and females outnumbered males, and the authors suggested that clonal diversity may have been underestimated. Conclusions about previously exposed vaccinees are limited because only a handful of AZD1222 recipients were SARS-CoV-2 seropositive at baseline.

Reading from cysteine to phenylalanine, the CDR3 counts 14 amino acids. Only the CDR3 region is kept as DNA, spanning 42 bases read in frame from base 1. V lost 3 bases and J lost 10 bases; the stretch between them is 16 bases long. For CDR1 and CDR2, the germline V gene lists MDHEN and SYDVKM. Taken with the paper, the label for time point translates to: baseline before first vaccination. Samples from vaccinated people were obtained from the UK trials COV001 and COV002, which included a single-blind randomized controlled phase 2/3 trial of AZD1222 (ChAdOx1 nCoV-19) in healthy adults. Trial participant PBMC samples were collected at day 0 and day 28 after the second dose for TCRbeta chain sequencing.

This clonotype was sampled from an adult in good health. The receptor chain draws on TRBV28 and TRBJ2-1; a weak D assignment points to TRBD2 (6 bases agree). The sample here was peripheral blood, taken on day 0 of AZD1222 vaccination. The CDR3 protein is CASSFSRSRGEQFF. The nucleotides read TGTGCCAGCAGTTTTTCCCGTTCTCGGGGGGAGCAGTTCTTC.